Listed here are 3 T cell receptor beta chains from one sample, sequenced in a study of regulatory T cells in long-lasting Graves disease. CDR3 regions were amplified by Arm-PCR using iRepertoire HTBI primers to build TCR beta libraries. MiXCR, run by TCRdb on the multiplex PCR reads, gives a single entry per CDR3 protein. The table records 400,000 to 500,000 distinct CDR3 sequences, 14% of them present only once. The time point here: newly diagnosed GD, antithyroid drugs for less than 3 months. From PBMCs, RNA was extracted and then used to make the TCR library. These records were also assigned to another study, of T cells in Graves' hyperthyroidism and ophthalmopathy.

This sample comprised peripheral blood mononuclear cells (PBMCs), obtained at new diagnosis, from a patient treated with antithyroid drugs. Receptor source: a woman aged 50 to 60 with Graves disease.

The rearrangement joins TRBV5-5 to TRBJ2-7; TRBD1 matches at 9 bases. CDR3 length equals 16 residues. V shed 0 bases and J 5 bases; nucleotides not matched to a gene: 9. Germline lookup yields CDR1 SGHKS and CDR2 YYEKEE (reference sequence). CDR3 bases: TGTGCCAGCAGCTTGGCCGCGACAGGGGGTTTCGACGAGCAGTACTTC. Translated: CASSLAATGGFDEQYF.

This chain uses TRBV10-3 with TRBJ2-5; D unclear. The CDR3 extends over 14 amino acids. The V and J ends lost 4 bases and 2 bases respectively, with 11 bases between them. Germline V gene sequence: CDR1 ENHRY, CDR2 SYGVKD. The CDR3 region is CAISAQFAQETQYF. The CDR3 coding sequence is TGTGCCATCAGTGCCCAGTTTGCGCAAGAGACCCAGTACTTC.

This clonotype came up many times. This sequence joins TRBV5-1 and TRBJ2-3, with D possibly being TRBD2 (6 bases). Germline values: CDR1 SGHRS, CDR2 YFSETQ. This CDR3 is 15 amino acids long. Trimming took 2 bases from V and 3 from J, leaving 13 bases between them. CDR3 bases: TGCGCCAGCAGCTTAAGGGGAGGTCATACAGATACGCAGTATTTT. It translates to CASSLRGGHTDTQYF.